This entry lists 2 T cell receptor beta chains sequenced from one sample in a study of OX40 agonist ivuxolimab in advanced cancers. Sequenced by immunoSEQ multiplex PCR; TCRdb stores in-frame clones only, minus some. The table has around 62,000 clones, 80% to 90% seen once. The sample here was CD4+ or CD8+ T cells sorted from blood, taken in a trial of the OX40 agonist ivuxolimab. These receptors all come from an adult with an advanced solid tumor such as melanoma, head and neck, liver or kidney cancer.

The rearrangement links TRBV2 to TRBJ1-2; D is ambiguous. This CDR3 spans 13 amino acids. V was pared by 5 bases and J by 3 bases, with 10 bases between. Germline CDR1 and CDR2: SNHLY and FYNNEI. The CDR3 region is CASSPSLDYGYTF. CDR3 in DNA: TGTGCCAGCAGTCCCAGCCTCGACTATGGCTACACCTTC.

A word on this clone: One end of the junction is discordant with germline, which a read error may explain. The chain uses TRBV7-7 and TRBJ2-1; possibly TRBD2 for D (5 bases). The CDR3 is made up of 14 amino acids. Germline V CDR1 and CDR2: SSHAT, FNYEAQ (reference sequence). The CDR3, as DNA: TGTGCTAGCAGCTTGAGCGGAGTATCGGGTGAGCAGTTCTTC. It yields the protein CASSLSGVSGEQFF.